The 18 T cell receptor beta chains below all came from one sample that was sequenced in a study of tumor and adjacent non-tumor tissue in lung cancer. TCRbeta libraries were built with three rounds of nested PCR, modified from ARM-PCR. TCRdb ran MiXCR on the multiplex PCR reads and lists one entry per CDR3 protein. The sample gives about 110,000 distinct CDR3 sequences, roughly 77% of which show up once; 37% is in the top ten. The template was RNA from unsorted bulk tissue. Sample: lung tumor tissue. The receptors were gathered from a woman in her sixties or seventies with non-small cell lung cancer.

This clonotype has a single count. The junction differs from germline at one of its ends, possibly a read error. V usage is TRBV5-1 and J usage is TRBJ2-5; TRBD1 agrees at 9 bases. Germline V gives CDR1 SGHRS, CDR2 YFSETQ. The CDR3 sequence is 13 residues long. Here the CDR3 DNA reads TGCGCCGGCAGACCGACAGGGGGGGAGACCCTGTACTTC. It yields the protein CAGRPTGGETLYF.

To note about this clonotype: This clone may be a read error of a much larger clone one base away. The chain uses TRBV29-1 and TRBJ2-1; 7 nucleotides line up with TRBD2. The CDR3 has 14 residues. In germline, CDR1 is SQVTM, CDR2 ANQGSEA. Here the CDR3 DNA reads TGCAGGGTTGAATGGGCGGGGAGGGTAAATGAGCAGTTCTTC. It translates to CRVEWAGRVNEQFF.

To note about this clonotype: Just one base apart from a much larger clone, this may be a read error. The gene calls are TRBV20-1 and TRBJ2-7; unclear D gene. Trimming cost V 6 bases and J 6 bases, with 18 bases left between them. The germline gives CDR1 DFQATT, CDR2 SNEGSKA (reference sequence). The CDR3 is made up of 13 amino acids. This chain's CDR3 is CSAPITDYREQYF. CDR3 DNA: TGCAGTGCCCCCATTACTGATTATCGCGAGCAGTACTTC.

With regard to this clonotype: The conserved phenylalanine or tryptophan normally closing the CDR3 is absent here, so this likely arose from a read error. The CDR3 spells CASSLTDRQYM. In DNA form, the CDR3 reads TGTGCCAGCAGCTTAACAGATAGGCAGTATATG. The chain recombines TRBV11-2 with TRBJ2-3; D call uncertain. The CDR3 runs to 11 residues. Germline CDR1 and CDR2: SGHAT and FQNNGV.

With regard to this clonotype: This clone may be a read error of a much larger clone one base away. CDR3 loop: CASSQVGEAWPAVF. CDR3 nucleotides: TGCGCCAGCAGCCAAGTTGGTGAAGCCTGGCCAGCTGTCTTT. This chain links TRBV4-3 with TRBJ1-1; no clear D gene. From germline, CDR1 is LGHNA and CDR2 YSLEER. CDR3 size: 14 residues.

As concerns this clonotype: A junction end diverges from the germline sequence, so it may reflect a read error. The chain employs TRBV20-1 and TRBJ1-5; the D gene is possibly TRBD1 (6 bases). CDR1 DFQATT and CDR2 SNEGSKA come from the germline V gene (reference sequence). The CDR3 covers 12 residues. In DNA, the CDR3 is TGCAGCGCTAGACAGGATAGTCAGCCCCAGCATTTT. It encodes CSARQDSQPQHF.

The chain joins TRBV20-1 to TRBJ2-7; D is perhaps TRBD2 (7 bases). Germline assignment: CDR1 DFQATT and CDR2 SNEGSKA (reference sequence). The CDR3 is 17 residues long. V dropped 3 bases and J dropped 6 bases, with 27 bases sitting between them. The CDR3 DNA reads TGCAGTGCTAGTAGTGGTAGGGGGGGCCGCGCGAGGGGCGAGCAGTACTTC. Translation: CSASSGRGGRARGEQYF.

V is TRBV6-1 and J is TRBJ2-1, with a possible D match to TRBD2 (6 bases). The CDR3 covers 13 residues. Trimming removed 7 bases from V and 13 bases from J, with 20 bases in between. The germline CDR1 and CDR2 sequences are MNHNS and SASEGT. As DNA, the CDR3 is TGTGCCAGCAAACCGGGACTGAACAATAAACAGTTCTTC. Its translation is CASKPGLNNKQFF.

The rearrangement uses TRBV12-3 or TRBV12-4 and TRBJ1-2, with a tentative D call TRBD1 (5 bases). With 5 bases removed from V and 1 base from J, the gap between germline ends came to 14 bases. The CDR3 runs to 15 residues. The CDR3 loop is CASSPRQNSNYGYTF. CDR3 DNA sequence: TGTGCCAGCAGTCCGAGACAGAATAGTAACTATGGCTACACCTTC.

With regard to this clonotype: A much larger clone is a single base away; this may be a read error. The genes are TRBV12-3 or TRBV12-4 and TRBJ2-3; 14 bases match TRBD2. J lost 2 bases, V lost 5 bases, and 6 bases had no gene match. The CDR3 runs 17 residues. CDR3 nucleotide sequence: TGTGCCAGCAGTCGACTAGCGGGGGGGGCTGACACAGATACGCAGTATTTT. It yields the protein CASSRLAGGADTDTQYF.

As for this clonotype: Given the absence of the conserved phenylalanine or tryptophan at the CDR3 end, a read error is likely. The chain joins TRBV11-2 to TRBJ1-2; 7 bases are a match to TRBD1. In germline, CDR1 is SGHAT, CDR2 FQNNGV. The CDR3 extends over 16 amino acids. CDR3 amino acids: CTSSLLLGTANYGYTS. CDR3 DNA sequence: TGTACCAGCAGCTTACTCCTCGGGACAGCCAACTATGGCTACACCTCC.

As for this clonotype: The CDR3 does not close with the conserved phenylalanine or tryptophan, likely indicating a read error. For the CDR3, the DNA is TGTGGCAGCAGCCAAGCGGCTAGCGGACACTACGAGCAGTACCTC. Translation gives CGSSQAASGHYEQYL. The chain employs TRBV4-2 and TRBJ2-7; TRBD2 aligns across 7 bases. The CDR3 length is 15 residues. Germline CDR1 and CDR2: LGHNA and YNFKEQ.

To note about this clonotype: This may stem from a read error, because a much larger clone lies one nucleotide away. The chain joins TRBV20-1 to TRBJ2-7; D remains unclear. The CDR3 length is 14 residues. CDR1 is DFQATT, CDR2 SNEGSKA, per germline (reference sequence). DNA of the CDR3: TGCAGTGCTAGAGATGTTGTAGCCGGGTACGATCAGTACTTC. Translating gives CSARDVVAGYDQYF.

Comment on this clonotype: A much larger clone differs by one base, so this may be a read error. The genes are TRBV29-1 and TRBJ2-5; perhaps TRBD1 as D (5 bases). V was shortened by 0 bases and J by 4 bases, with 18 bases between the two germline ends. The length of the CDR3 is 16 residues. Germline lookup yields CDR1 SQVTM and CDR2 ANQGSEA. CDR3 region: CSVEDLGNQGGETQYF. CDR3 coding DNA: TGCAGCGTTGAAGATCTTGGGAACCAGGGTGGAGAGACCCAGTACTTC.

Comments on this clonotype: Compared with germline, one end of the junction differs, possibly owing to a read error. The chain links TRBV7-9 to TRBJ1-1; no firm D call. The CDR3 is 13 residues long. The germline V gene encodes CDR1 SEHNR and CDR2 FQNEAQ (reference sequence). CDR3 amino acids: CASSLAGDTEAFF. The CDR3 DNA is TGTGCGAGCAGCTTAGCTGGGGACACTGAAGCTTTCTTT.

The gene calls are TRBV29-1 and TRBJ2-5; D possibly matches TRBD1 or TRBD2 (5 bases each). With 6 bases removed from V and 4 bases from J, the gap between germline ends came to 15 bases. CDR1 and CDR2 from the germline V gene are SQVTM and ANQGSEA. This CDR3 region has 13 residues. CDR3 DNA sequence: TGCAGCGTCGACAGTGGGGGAGCAGAGACCCAGTACTTC. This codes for CSVDSGGAETQYF.

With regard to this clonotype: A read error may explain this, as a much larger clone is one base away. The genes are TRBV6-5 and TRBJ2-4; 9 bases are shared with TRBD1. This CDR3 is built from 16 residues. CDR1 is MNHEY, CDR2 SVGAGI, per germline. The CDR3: CTSSSYRGLEENIQYF. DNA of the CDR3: TGTACCAGCAGCTCATACAGGGGGCTGGAGGAAAACATTCAGTACTTC.

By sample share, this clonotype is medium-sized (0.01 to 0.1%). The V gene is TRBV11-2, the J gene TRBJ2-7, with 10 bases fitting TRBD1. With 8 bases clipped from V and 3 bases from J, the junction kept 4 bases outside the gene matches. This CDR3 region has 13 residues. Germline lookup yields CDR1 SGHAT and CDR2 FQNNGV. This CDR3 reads CASQGQGFYEQYF. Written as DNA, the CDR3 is TGTGCCAGCCAGGGACAGGGGTTCTACGAGCAGTACTTC.